This T cell receptor beta chain was identified in a study of blood T cell repertoires in COVID-19. Study-level information: Sample material is recorded as cDNA or gDNA derived from T cells, B-cell-depleted T cells, or PBMCs.

The V and J ends lost 3 bases and 4 bases, in that order; junction bases with no gene match: 5. This CDR3 is built from 16 residues. Germline V gene sequence: CDR1 MDHEN, CDR2 SYDVKM. The method was immunoSEQ multiplex PCR; TCRdb's version includes in-frame clones alone and lacks a portion of them. The data show some 94,000 clones, around 85% seen once. The rearrangement links TRBV28 to TRBJ2-2; 10 bases map to TRBD1. This sequence was found in a woman aged 55-70 years with COVID-19, enrolled during active disease. The sample was peripheral blood. The CDR3 sequence: CASSFPDRGVTGELFF. DNA of the CDR3: TGTGCCAGCAGTTTCCCGGACAGGGGGGTCACCGGGGAGCTGTTTTTT.